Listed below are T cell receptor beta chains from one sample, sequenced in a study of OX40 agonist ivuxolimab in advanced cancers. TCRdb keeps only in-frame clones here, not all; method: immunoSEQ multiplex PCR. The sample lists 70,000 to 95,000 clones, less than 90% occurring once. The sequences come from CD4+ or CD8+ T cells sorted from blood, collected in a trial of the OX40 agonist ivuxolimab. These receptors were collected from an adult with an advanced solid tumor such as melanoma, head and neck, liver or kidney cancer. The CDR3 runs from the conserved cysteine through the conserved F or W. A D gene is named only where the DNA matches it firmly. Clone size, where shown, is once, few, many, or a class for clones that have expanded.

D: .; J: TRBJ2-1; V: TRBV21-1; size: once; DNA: TGTGCCAGCAGCAATAAGGGGGGCTCCTACAATGAGCAGTTCTTC; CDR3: CASSNKGGSYNEQFF
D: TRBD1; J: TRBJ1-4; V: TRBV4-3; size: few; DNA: TGCGCCAGCAGCGAAACCACAGGGGGAGTGACTAATGAAAAACTGTTTTTT; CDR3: CASSETTGGVTNEKLFF
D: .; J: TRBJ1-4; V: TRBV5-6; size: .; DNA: TGTGCCAGCAGCTTGGGTTTAAGGACCCCGAGGGATGAAAAACTGTTTTTT; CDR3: CASSLGLRTPRDEKLFF
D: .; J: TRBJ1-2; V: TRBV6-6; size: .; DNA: TGTGCCAGCAGTTTTGGGACGGGGGGTTATGGCTACACCTTC; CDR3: CASSFGTGGYGYTF
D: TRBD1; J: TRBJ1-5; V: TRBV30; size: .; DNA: TGTGCCTGGGGACAGGAGTCAAGTCAGCCCCAGCATTTT; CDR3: CAWGQESSQPQHF
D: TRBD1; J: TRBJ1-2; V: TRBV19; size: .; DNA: TGTGCCAGTAGTTTGGGACAGGGATCCCCCTATGGCTACACCTTC; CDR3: CASSLGQGSPYGYTF
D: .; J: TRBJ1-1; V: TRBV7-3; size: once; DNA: TGTGCCAGCAGCTTATCGGCGGGGAGGAACACTGAAGCTTTCTTT; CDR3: CASSLSAGRNTEAFF
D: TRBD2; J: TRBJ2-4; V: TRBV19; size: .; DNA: TGTGCCAGTAGTATGGGCAGCGGGGGGGCGAGATTAGCCAAAAACATTCAGTACTTC; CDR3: CASSMGSGGARLAKNIQYF
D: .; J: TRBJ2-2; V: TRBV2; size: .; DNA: TGTGCCGCTTCGACGAGGGCATCGGGAACCGGGGAGCTGTTTTTT; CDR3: CAASTRASGTGELFF
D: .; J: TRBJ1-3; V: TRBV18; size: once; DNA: TGTGCCAGCTCACCAGAACAGAGCTCTGGAAACACCATATATTTT; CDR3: CASSPEQSSGNTIYF
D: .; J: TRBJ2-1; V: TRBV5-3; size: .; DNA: TGTGCCAGAAGCTTGGCCCCAAACAGGGTAGGCCTATACAATGAGCAGTTCTTC; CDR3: CARSLAPNRVGLYNEQFF
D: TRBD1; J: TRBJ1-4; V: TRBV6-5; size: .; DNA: TGTGCCAGCAGCAGGGGGCTCGCTAATGAAAAACTGTTTTTT; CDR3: CASSRGLANEKLFF
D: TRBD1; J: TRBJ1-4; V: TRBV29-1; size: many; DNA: TGCAGCGTCCGACAGGGAGGAAATGAAAAACTGTTTTTT; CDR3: CSVRQGGNEKLFF